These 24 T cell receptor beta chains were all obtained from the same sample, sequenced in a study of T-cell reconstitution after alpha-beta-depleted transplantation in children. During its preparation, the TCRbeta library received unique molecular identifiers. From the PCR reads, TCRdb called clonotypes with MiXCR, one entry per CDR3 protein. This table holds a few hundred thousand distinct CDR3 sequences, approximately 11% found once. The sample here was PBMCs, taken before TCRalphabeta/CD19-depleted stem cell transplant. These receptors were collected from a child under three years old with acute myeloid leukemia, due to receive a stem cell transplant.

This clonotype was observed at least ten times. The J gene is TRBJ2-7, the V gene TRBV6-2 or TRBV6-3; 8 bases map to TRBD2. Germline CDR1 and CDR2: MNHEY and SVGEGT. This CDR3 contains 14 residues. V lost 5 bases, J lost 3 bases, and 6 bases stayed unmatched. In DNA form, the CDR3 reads TGTGCCAGCAGTGAGGGCGGGAGGAACTACGAGCAGTACTTC. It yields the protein CASSEGGRNYEQYF.

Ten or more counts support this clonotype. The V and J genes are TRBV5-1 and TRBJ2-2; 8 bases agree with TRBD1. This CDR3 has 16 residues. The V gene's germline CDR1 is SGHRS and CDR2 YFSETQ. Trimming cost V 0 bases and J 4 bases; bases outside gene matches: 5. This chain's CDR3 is CASSLVGQAATGELFF. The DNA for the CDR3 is TGCGCCAGCAGCTTGGTGGGACAGGCGGCCACCGGGGAGCTGTTTTTT.

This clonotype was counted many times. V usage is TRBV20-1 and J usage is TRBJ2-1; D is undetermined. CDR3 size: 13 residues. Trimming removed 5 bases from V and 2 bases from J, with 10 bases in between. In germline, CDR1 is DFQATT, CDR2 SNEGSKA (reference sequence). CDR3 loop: CSAGVGTYNEQFF. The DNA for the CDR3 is TGCAGTGCTGGGGTCGGAACCTACAATGAGCAGTTCTTC.

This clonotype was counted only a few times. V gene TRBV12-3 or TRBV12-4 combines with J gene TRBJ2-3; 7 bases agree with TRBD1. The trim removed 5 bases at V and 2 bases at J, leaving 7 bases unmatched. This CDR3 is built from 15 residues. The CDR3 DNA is TGTGCCAGCAGTGACGCAGGGGGTCACACAGATACGCAGTATTTT. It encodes CASSDAGGHTDTQYF.

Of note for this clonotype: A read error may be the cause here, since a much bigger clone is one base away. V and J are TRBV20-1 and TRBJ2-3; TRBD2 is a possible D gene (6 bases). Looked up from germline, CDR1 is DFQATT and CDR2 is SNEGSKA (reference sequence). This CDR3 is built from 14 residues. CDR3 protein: CSARDFGGTDTQSF. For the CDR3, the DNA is TGCAGTGCTAGAGATTTCGGGGGAACAGATACGCAGTCTTTT.

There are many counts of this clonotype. This chain's CDR3 is CASSFRTGWGTEAFF. The CDR3 DNA reads TGTGCCAGCAGCTTTCGGACAGGGTGGGGGACTGAAGCTTTCTTT. The V gene is TRBV7-2, the J gene TRBJ1-1, with 8 bases matching TRBD1. Germline values: CDR1 SGHTA, CDR2 FQGNSA. The CDR3 totals 15 residues. After removal of 3 bases from V and 5 bases from J, the junction contained 8 bases not matched to a gene.

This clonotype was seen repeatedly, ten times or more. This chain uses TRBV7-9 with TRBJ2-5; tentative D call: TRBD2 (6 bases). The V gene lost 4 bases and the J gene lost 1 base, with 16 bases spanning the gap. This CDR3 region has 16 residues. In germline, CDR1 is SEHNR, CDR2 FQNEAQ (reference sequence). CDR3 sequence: CASSSSYTGAQETQYF. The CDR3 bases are TGTGCCAGCAGCTCGAGTTATACGGGAGCCCAAGAGACCCAGTACTTC. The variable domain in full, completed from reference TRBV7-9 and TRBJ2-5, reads DTGVSQNPRHKITKRGQNVTFRCDPISEHNRLYWYRQTLGQGPEFLTYFQNEAQLEKSRLLSDRFSAERPKGSFSTLEIQRTEQGDSAMYLCASSSSYTGAQETQYFGPGTRLLVL.

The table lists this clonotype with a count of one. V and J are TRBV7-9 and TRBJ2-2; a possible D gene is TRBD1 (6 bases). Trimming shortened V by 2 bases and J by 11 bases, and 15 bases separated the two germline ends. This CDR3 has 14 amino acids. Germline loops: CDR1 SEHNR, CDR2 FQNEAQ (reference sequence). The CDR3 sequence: CASSLTGNTVELFF. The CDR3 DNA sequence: TGTGCCAGCAGCTTAACAGGGAACACCGTCGAGCTGTTTTTT.

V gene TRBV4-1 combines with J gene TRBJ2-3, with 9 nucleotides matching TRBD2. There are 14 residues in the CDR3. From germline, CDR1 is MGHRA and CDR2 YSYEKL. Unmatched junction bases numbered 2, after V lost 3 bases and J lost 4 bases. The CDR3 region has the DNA TGCGCCAGCAGCCATGCGGGGGGGCCAGATACGCAGTATTTT. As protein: CASSHAGGPDTQYF.

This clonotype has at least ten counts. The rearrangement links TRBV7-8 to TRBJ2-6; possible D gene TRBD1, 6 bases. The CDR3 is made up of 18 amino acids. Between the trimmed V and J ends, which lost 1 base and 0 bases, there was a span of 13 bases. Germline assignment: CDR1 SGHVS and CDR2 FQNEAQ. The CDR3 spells CASSLGRTALSGANVLTF. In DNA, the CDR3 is TGTGCCAGCAGCTTAGGCCGGACAGCCCTCTCTGGGGCCAACGTCCTGACTTTC.

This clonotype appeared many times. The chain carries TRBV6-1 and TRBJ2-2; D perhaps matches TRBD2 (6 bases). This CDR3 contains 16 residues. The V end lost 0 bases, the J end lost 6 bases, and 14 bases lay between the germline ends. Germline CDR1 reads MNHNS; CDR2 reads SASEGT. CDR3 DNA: TGTGCCAGCAGTGAAGCCGGGGGACTTAACGCCGGGGAGCTGTTTTTT. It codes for CASSEAGGLNAGELFF.

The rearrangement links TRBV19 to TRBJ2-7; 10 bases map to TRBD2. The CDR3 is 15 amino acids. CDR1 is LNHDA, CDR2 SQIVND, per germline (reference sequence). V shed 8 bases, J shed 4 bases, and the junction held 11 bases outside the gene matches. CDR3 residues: CASRAGTSVYYEQYF. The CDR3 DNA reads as TGTGCCAGTCGTGCCGGGACTAGCGTTTATTACGAGCAGTACTTC.

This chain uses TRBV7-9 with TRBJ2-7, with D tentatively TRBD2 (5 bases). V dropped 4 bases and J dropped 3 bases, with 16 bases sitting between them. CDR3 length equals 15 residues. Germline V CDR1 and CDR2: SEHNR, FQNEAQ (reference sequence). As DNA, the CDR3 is TGTGCCAGCAGCTCCCGCGGGCATCCCTTCTACGAGCAGTACTTC. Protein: CASSSRGHPFYEQYF.

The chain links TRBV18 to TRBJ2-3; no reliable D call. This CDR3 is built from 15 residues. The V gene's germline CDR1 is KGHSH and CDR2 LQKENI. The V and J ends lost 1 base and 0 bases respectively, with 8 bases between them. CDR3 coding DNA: TGTGCCAGCTCACCACTGCCTCCTAGCACAGATACGCAGTATTTT. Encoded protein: CASSPLPPSTDTQYF.

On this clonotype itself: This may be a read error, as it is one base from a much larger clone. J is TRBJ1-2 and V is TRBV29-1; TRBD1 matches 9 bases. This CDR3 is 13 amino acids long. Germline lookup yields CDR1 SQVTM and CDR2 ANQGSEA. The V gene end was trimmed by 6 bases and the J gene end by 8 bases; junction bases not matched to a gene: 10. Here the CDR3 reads CSVVTGGSCGYTF. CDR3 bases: TGCAGCGTAGTTACAGGGGGCAGCTGCGGCTACACCTTC.

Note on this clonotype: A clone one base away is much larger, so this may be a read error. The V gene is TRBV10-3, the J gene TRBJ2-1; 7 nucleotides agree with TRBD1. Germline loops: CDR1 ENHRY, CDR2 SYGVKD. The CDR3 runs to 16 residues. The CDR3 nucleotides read TGTGCCATCAGTGAGTCTGTACAGGGGCCCTACAATGGGCAGTTCTTC. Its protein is CAISESVQGPYNGQFF.

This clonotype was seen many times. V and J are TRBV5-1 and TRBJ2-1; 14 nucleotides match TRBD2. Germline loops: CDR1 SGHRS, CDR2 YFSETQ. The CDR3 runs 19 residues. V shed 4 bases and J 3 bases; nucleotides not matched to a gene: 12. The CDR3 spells CASSLQPGLAGVFYNEQFF. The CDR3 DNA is TGCGCCAGCAGCCTTCAGCCGGGACTAGCGGGAGTTTTCTACAATGAGCAGTTCTTC.

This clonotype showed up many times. CDR3 nucleotide sequence: TGCAGTGCTAGCTGGGAGGCCAATCAGCCCCAGCATTTT. As protein: CSASWEANQPQHF. This chain joins TRBV20-1 and TRBJ1-5; D is ambiguous. V shed 3 bases and J shed 3 bases, with 9 bases lying between them. CDR3 length: 13 residues. The V gene's germline CDR1 is DFQATT and CDR2 SNEGSKA (reference sequence).

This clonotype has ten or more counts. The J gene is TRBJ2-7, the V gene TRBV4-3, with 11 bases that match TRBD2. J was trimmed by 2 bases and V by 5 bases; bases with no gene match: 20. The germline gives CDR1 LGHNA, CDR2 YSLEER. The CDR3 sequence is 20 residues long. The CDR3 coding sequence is TGCGCCAGCAGCACCCACAGGGCCGGGACTAGCGGATACCTTCCCTACGAGCAGTACTTC. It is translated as CASSTHRAGTSGYLPYEQYF.

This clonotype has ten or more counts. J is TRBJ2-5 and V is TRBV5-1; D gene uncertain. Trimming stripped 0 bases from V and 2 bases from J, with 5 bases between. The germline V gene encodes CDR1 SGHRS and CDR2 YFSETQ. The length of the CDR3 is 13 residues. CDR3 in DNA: TGCGCCAGCAGCTTGGAGTGGCAAGAGACCCAGTACTTC. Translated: CASSLEWQETQYF.

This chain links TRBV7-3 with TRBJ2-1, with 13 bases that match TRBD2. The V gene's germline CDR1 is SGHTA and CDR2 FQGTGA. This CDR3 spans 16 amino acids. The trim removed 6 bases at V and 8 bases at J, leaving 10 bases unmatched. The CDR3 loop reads CASSLLAGGPQYEQFF. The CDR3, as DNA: TGTGCCAGCAGTCTACTAGCGGGGGGGCCGCAGTATGAGCAGTTCTTC.

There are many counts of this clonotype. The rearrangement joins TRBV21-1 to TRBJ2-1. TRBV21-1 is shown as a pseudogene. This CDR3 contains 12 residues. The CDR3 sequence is CASSKEENEQFF. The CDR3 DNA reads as TGTGCCAGCAGCAAAGAGGAGAATGAGCAGTTCTTC.

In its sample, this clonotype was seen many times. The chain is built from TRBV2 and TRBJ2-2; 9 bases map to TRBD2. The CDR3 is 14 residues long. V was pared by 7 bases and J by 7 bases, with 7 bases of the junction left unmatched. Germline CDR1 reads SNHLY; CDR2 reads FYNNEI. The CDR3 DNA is TGTGCCAGCACCCCGGGACTAGCAGGCGGGGAGCTGTTTTTT. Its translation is CASTPGLAGGELFF.

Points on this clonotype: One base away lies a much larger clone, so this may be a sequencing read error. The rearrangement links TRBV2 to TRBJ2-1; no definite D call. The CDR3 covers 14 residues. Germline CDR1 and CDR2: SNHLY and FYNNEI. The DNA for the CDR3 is TGTGCCAGCAGTGAGCTAGGTACTCACAATGAGCCGTTCTTC. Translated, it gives CASSELGTHNEPFF.